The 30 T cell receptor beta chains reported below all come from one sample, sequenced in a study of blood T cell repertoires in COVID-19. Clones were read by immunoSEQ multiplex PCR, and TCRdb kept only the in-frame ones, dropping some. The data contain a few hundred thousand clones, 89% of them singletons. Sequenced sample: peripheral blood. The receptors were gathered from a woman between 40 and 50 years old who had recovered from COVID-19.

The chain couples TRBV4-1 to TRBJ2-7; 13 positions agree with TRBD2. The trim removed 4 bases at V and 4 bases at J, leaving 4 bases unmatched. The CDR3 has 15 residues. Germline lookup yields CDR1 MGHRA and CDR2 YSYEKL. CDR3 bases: TGCGCCAGCAGCCTCGGGACTAGCGGGAATTACGAGCAGTACTTC. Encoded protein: CASSLGTSGNYEQYF.

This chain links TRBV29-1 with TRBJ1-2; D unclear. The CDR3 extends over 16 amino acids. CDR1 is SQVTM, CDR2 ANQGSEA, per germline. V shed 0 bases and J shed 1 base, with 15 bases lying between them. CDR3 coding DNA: TGCAGCGTTGAAGATCCAATTTCCACAGTTAACTATGGCTACACCTTC. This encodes CSVEDPISTVNYGYTF.

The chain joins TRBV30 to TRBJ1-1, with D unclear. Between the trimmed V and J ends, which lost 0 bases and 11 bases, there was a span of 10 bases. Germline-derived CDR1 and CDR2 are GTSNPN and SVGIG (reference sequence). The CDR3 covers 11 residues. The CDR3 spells CAWSVSLPAFF. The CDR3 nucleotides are TGTGCCTGGAGTGTATCTCTCCCGGCTTTCTTT.

This CDR3 reads CASRATSGSYEQYF. For the CDR3, the DNA is TGTGCCAGCAGGGCAACTAGCGGGTCCTACGAGCAGTACTTC. The chain is built from TRBV11-3 and TRBJ2-7, with 9 nucleotides matching TRBD2. V lost 6 bases to trimming and J lost 1 base; unmatched junction nucleotides: 4. The CDR3 runs to 14 residues. The germline gives CDR1 SGHNT, CDR2 YENEEA.

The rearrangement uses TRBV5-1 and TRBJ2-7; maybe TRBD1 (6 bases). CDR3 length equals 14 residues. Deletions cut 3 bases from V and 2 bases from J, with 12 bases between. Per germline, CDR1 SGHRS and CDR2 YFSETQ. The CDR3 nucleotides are TGCGCCAGCAGCTCGGACAGCCTCACCTACGAGCAGTACTTC. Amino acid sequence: CASSSDSLTYEQYF.

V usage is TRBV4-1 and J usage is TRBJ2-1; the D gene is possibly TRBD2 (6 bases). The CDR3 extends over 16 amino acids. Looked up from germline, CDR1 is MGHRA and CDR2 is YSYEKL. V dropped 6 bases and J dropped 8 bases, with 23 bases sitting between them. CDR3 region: CASSGGSSNAVDEQFF. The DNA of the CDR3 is TGCGCCAGCAGTGGGGGGTCATCAAACGCGGTGGATGAGCAGTTCTTC.

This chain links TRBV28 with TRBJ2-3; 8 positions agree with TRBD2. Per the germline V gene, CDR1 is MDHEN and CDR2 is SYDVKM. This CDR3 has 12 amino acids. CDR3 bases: TGTGGGGTAGCGGGGCTCACAGATACGCAGTATTTT. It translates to CGVAGLTDTQYF.

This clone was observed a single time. CDR3 nucleotide sequence: TGTGCCAGCAGTGAACACGGTGGAGAAACCGGGGAGCTGTTTTTT. Protein product: CASSEHGGETGELFF. The V gene is TRBV2, the J gene TRBJ2-2; D call uncertain. V was shortened by 2 bases and J by 5 bases, with 12 bases between the two germline ends. The CDR3 loop spans 15 amino acids. CDR1 is SNHLY and CDR2 is FYNNEI in the germline V gene.

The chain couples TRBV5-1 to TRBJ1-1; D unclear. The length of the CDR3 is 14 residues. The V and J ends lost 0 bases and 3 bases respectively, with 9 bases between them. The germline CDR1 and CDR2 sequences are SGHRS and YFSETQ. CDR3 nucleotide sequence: TGCGCCAGCAGCTTGGCGAGAGGGCACACTGAAGCTTTCTTT. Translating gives CASSLARGHTEAFF. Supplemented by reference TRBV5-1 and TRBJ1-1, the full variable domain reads KAGVTQTPRYLIKTRGQQVTLSCSPISGHRSVSWYQQTPGQGLQFLFEYFSETQRNKGNFPGRFSGRQFSNSRSEMNVSTLELGDSALYLCASSLARGHTEAFFGQGTRLTVV.

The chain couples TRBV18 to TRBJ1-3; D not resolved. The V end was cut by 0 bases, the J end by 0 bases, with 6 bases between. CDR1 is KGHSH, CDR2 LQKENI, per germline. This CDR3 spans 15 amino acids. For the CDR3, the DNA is TGTGCCAGCTCACCACCCTTTAACTCTGGAAACACCATATATTTT. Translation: CASSPPFNSGNTIYF.

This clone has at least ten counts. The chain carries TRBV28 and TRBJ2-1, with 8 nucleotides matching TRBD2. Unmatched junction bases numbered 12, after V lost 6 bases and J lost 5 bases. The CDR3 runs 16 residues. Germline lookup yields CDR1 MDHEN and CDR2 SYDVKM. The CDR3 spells CASRPGRFSGDNEQFF. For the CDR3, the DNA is TGTGCCAGCAGGCCGGGTAGGTTTAGCGGGGACAATGAGCAGTTCTTC. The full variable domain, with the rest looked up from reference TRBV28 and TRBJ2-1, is DVKVTQSSRYLVKRTGEKVFLECVQDMDHENMFWYRQDPGLGLRLIYFSYDVKMKEKGDIPEGYSVSREKKERFSLILESASTNQTSMYLCASRPGRFSGDNEQFFGPGTRLTVL.

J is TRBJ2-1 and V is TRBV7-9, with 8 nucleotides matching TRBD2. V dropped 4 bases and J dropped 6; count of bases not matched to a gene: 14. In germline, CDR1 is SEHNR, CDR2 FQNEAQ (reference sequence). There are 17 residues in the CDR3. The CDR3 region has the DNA TGTGCCAGCAGCTCTTGGCGGGCGCGGGAGGTTTTCAATGAGCAGTTCTTC. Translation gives CASSSWRAREVFNEQFF.

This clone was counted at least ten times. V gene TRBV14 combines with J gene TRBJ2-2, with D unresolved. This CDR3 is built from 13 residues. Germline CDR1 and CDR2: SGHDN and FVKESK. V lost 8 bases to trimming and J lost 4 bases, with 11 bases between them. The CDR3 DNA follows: TGTGCCAGCCGCACTTGGGCCACCGGGGAGCTGTTTTTT. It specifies CASRTWATGELFF.

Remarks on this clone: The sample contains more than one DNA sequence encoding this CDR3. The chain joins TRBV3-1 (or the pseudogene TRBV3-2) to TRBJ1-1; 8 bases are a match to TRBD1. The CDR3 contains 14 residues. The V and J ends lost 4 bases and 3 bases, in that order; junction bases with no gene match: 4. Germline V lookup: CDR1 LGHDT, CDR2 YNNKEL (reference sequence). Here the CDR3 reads CASSPTGGDTEAFF. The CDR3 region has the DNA TGTGCCAGCAGCCCAACAGGGGGGGACACTGAAGCTTTCTTT.

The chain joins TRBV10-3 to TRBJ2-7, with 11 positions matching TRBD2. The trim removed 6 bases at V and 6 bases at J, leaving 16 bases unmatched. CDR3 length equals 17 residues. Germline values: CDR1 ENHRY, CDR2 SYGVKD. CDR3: CAIRSSTSGSNRGEQYF. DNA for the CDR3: TGTGCCATCAGGTCAAGTACTAGCGGGAGCAATCGGGGCGAGCAGTACTTC.

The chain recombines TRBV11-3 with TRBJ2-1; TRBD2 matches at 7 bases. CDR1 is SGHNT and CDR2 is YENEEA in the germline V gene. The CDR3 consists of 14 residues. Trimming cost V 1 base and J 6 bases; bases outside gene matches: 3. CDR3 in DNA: TGTGCCAGCAGCTTAGTGTCGGGGGGCAATGAGCAGTTCTTC. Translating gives CASSLVSGGNEQFF.

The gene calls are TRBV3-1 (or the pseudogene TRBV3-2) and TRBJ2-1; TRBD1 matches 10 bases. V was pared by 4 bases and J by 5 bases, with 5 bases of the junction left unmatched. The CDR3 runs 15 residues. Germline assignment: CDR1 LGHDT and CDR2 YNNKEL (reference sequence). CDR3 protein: CASSPDRGRNNEQFF. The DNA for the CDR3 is TGTGCCAGCAGCCCCGACAGGGGGCGCAACAATGAGCAGTTCTTC.

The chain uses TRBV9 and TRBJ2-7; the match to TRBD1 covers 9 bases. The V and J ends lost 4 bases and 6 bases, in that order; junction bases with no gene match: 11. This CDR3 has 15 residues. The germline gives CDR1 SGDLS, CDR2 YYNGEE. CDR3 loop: CASSPGGTGLGEQYF. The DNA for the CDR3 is TGTGCCAGCAGCCCCGGGGGGACAGGGCTCGGCGAGCAGTACTTC.

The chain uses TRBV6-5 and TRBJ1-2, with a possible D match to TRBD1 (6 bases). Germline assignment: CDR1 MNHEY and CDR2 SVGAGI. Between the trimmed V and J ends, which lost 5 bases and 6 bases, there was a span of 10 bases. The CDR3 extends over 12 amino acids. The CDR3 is CASSLGGHGYTF. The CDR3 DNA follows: TGTGCCAGCAGTCTGGGGGGGCATGGCTACACCTTC.

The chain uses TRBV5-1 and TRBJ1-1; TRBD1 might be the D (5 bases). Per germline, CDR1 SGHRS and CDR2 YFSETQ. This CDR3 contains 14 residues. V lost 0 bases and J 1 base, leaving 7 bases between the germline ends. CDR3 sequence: CASSLVQANTEAFF. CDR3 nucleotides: TGCGCCAGCAGCTTGGTACAGGCGAACACTGAAGCTTTCTTT.

The CDR3 DNA follows: TGTGCCAGCAGTGACTCGGGACACTCCTACGAGCAGTACTTC. As protein: CASSDSGHSYEQYF. The rearrangement joins TRBV25-1 to TRBJ2-7; TRBD1 is a possible D gene (6 bases). The length of the CDR3 is 14 residues. Germline V gene sequence: CDR1 MGHDK, CDR2 SYGVNS. V lost 3 bases and J lost 0, with 9 bases in between.

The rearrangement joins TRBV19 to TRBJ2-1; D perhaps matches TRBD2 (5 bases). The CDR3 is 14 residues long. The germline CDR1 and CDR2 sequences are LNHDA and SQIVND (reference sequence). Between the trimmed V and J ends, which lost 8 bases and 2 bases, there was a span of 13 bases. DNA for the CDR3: TGTGCCAGTCTGGGAGACACCGCCTACAATGAGCAGTTCTTC. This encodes CASLGDTAYNEQFF.

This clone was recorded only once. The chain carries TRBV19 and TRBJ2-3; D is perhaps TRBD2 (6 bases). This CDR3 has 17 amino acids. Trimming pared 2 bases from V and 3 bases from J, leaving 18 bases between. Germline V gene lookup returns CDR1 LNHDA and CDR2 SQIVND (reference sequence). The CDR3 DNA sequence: TGTGCCAGTAGTATACCGAACCTAGCGATCGCTACAGATACGCAGTATTTT. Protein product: CASSIPNLAIATDTQYF. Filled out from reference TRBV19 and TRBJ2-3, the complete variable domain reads DGGITQSPKYLFRKEGQNVTLSCEQNLNHDAMYWYRQDPGQGLRLIYYSQIVNDFQKGDIAEGYSVSREKKESFPLTVTSAQKNPTAFYLCASSIPNLAIATDTQYFGPGTRLTVL.

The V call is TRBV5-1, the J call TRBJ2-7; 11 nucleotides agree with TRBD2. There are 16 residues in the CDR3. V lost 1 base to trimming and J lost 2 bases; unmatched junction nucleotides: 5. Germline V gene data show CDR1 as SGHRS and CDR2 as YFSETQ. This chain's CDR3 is CASSLLGTSGTYEQYF. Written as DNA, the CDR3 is TGCGCCAGCAGCTTGCTCGGGACTAGCGGAACCTACGAGCAGTACTTC.

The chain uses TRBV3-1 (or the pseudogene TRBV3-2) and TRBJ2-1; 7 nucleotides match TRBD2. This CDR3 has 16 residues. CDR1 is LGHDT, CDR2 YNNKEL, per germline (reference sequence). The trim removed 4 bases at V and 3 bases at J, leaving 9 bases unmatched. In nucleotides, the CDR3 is TGTGCCAGCAGCCTGACTAGCCAGGTCTTCTACAATGAGCAGTTCTTC. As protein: CASSLTSQVFYNEQFF.

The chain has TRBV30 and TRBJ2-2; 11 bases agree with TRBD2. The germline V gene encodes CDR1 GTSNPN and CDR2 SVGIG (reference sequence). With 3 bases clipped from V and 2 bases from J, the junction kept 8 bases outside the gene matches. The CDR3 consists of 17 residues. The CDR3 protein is CAWSRLAGFGNTGELFF. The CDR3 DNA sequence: TGTGCCTGGAGCAGACTAGCGGGATTTGGTAACACCGGGGAGCTGTTTTTT.

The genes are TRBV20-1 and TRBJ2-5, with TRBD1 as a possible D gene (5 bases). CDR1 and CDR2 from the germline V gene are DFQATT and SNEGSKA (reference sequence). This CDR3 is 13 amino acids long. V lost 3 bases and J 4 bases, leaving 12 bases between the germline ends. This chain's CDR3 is CSASAGYRETQYF. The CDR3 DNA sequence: TGCAGTGCTAGTGCAGGGTATCGAGAGACCCAGTACTTC.

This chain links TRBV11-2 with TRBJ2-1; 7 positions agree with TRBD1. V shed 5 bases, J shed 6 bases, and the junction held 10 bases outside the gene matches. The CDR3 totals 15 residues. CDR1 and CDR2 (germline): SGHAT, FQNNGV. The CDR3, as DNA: TGTGCCAGCAGCCTCCGGGACCCAGGGGGCAATGAGCAGTTCTTC. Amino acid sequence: CASSLRDPGGNEQFF.

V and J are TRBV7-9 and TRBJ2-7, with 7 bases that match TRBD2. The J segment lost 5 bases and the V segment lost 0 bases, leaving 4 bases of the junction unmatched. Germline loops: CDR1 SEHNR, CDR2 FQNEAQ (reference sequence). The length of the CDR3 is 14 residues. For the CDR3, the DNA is TGTGCCAGCAGCTTAGCGGGAGGGCCGGACGAGCAGTACTTC. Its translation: CASSLAGGPDEQYF.

In DNA, the CDR3 is TGCGCCAGCAGCCTCGGACTAGCGGGAGGGCTTGGCAATGAGCAGTTCTTC. This sequence encodes CASSLGLAGGLGNEQFF. This chain joins TRBV5-1 and TRBJ2-1; 15 bases match TRBD2. Looked up from germline, CDR1 is SGHRS and CDR2 is YFSETQ. With 4 bases clipped from V and 6 bases from J, the junction kept 8 bases outside the gene matches. The CDR3 consists of 17 residues.